This TCR beta chain was recovered during a study of metastatic and nonmetastatic thyroid tumors. The study's findings and limits: It was reportedly found that TCR beta diversity was significantly higher in malignant thyroid tumors than in benign nodules, a difference seen in both blood and tumor samples.

Every patient was untreated before thyroid surgery. This clone was observed a handful of times. Its antigen is currently unknown. Original methodology: The authors used CDR3 differences across clinicopathological groups to build a distant-metastasis classifier for papillary thyroid cancer. TCRdb re-called the PCR reads via MiXCR. The authors' filters were not applied to this entry. Of roughly 15,000 clones listed, over 25% are singletons. Input material: tumor tissue. The origin of this receptor is a male donor with papillary thyroid cancer or a benign thyroid nodule (not recorded which). Some clones in this sample may be carry-over from other donors' samples.

The CDR3 sequence is CATSREMSNEQYF. The CDR3 DNA reads TGTGCCACCAGCAGAGAAATGAGCAACGAGCAGTACTTC. The chain links TRBV15 to TRBJ2-7; D unclear. CDR3 length equals 13 residues. V was trimmed by 0 bases and J by 5 bases, leaving 8 bases between them. The germline V gene has CDR1 LNHNV and CDR2 YYDKDF (reference sequence).